Sequencing of this TCR beta chain was carried out in a study of T cells after yellow fever vaccination. Points from the study as a whole: Most clones from primary vaccination resurfaced after the booster (about 96% CD4, around 90% CD8). Abundant bulk-population clonotypes could contaminate the FACS-sorted repertoires.

The length of the CDR3 is 16 residues. From germline, CDR1 is SGHRS and CDR2 YFSETQ. V was clipped by 2 bases and J by 2 bases, with 13 bases between them. For this clonotype: Antigen unknown.

TCR cDNA was made by 5'RACE template switching, adding a universal primer site and UMIs. TCRdb analysed the 5' RACE reads with MiXCR anew, one entry per CDR3 protein. There are 310,000 or so distinct CDR3 sequences in the sample; roughly 3.5% occur only once, and about 25% lies in the top ten. This chain joins TRBV5-1 and TRBJ2-2; D is unclear. The sequence derives from a man aged 18 to 29 who received the YFV17D yellow fever vaccine. Here the sequenced sample was PBMCs, taken on the day of the yellow fever booster vaccination. The CDR3 reads CASSFTASVNTGELFF. In DNA form, the CDR3 reads TGCGCCAGCAGCTTCACCGCCAGCGTAAACACCGGGGAGCTGTTTTTT.